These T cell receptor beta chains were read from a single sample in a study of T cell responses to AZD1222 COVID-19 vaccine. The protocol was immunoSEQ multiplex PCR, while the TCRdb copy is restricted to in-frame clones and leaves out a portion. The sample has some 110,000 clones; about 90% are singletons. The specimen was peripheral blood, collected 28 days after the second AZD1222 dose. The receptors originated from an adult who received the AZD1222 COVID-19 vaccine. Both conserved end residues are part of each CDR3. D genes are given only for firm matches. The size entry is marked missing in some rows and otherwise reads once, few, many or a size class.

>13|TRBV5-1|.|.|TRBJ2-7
CASSLSLLREQYF
TGCGCCAGCAGCTTGTCCCTATTGCGCGAGCAGTACTTC
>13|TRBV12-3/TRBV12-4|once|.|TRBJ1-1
CASSRNRDTEAFF
TGTGCCAGCAGCAGAAACAGGGACACTGAAGCTTTCTTT
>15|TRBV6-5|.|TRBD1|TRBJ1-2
CASIPSGTDGYGYTF
TGTGCCAGTATACCGTCCGGGACAGATGGCTATGGCTACACCTTC
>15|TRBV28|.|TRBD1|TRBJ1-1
CASSPAGTGHTEAFF
TGTGCCAGCAGTCCGGCCGGGACAGGGCACACTGAAGCTTTCTTT
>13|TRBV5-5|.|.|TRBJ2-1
CASSLVANNEQFF
TGTGCCAGCAGCTTGGTGGCTAACAATGAGCAGTTCTTC
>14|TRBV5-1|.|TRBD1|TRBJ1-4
CASSRDSVGEKLFF
TGCGCCAGCAGCCGGGACAGCGTTGGGGAAAAACTGTTTTTT
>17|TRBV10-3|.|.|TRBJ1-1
CAISESLRQYMNTEAFF
TGTGCCATCAGTGAGTCTCTCAGACAGTACATGAACACTGAAGCTTTCTTT
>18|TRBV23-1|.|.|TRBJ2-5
CASSQVSSTPNYRGAQYF
TGCGCCAGCAGTCAAGTGAGCTCGACCCCTAATTACAGAGGGGCCCAGTACTTC
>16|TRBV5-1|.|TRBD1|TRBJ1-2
CASSNTLEDRDYGYTF
TGCGCCAGCAGCAACACTTTGGAAGACAGGGACTATGGCTACACCTTC
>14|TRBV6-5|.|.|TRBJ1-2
CASSPRPPNYGYTF
TGTGCCAGCAGTCCCAGACCACCTAACTATGGCTACACCTTC
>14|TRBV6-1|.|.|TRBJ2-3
CASSESQGPDTQYF
TGTGCCAGCAGTGAATCACAGGGCCCAGATACGCAGTATTTT
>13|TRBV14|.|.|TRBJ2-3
CASSLIYPDTQYF
TGTGCCAGCAGCCTCATTTATCCAGATACGCAGTATTTT
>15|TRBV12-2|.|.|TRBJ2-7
CASRYVAGISYEQYF
TGTGCAAGTCGCTACGTAGCGGGTATCTCCTACGAGCAGTACTTC
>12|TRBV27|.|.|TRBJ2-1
CASSFGPNEQFF
TGTGCCAGCAGTTTTGGGCCAAATGAGCAGTTCTTC
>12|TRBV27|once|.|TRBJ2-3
CASSPGPDTQYF
TGTGCCAGCAGTCCGGGTCCAGATACGCAGTATTTT
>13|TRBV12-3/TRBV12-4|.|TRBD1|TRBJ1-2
CASSPGQAYGYTF
TGTGCCAGCAGCCCGGGACAGGCCTATGGCTACACCTTC
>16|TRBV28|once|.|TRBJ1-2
CASSYDSSPRGYGYTF
TGTGCCAGCAGTTACGACAGTTCTCCCAGGGGCTATGGCTACACCTTC
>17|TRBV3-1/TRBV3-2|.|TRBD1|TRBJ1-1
CASSPETGGPLGTEAFF
TGTGCCAGCAGCCCTGAGACAGGGGGCCCTTTGGGTACTGAAGCTTTCTTT
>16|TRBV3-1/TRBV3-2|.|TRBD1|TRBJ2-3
CASSPGWDRLTDTQYF
TGTGCCAGCAGCCCAGGCTGGGACAGACTCACAGATACGCAGTATTTT
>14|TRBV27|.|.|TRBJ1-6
CASSPGQTNSPLHF
TGTGCCAGCAGTCCCGGACAGACTAATTCACCCCTCCACTTT
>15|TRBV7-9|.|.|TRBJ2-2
CASSLGGSNTGELFF
TGTGCCAGCAGCTTAGGAGGGTCGAACACCGGGGAGCTGTTTTTT
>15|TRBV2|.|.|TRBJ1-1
CASTPDMGGSTEAFF
TGTGCCAGCACCCCTGACATGGGGGGAAGCACTGAAGCTTTCTTT
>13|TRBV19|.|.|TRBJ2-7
CASSPQGRYEQYF
TGTGCCAGTAGTCCGCAGGGACGGTACGAGCAGTACTTC
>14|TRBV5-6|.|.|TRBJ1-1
CASSLPPLDTEAFF
TGTGCCAGCAGCTTGCCCCCCTTGGACACTGAAGCTTTCTTT
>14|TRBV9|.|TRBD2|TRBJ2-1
CASSVTSGDNEQFF
TGTGCCAGCAGCGTAACTAGCGGAGACAATGAGCAGTTCTTC
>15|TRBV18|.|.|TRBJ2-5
CASSPATRPYETQYF
TGTGCCAGCTCCCCCGCGACTAGACCCTACGAGACCCAGTACTTC
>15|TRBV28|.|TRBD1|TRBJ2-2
CASSHTDRDTGELFF
TGTGCCAGCAGTCATACGGACAGGGACACCGGGGAGCTGTTTTTT
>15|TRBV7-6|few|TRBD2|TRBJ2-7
CASSLGAGGPHEQYF
TGTGCCAGCAGCTTAGGTGCGGGAGGGCCCCACGAGCAGTACTTC
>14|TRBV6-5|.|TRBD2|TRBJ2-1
CASSYRLGREGQFF
TGTGCCAGCAGTTATCGCCTAGGCCGGGAGGGGCAGTTCTTC
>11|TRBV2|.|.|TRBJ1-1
CASREGGEAFF
TGTGCCAGCAGAGAGGGGGGGGAAGCTTTCTTT
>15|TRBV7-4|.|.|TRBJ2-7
CASSLLQGGTYEQYF
TGTGCCAGCAGCTTACTCCAGGGGGGCACCTACGAGCAGTACTTC
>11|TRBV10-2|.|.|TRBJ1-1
CASELNTEAFF
TGCGCCAGCGAATTGAACACTGAAGCTTTCTTT
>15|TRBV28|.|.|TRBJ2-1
CASSALPDLFNEQFF
TGTGCCAGCAGTGCCCTACCGGATCTGTTCAATGAGCAGTTCTTC
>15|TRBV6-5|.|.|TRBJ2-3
CASSYRSGVTDTQYF
TGTGCCAGCAGTTACCGCTCTGGGGTGACAGATACGCAGTATTTT
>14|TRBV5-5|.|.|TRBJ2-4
CASSLWGAGNIQYF
TGTGCCAGCAGCTTGTGGGGGGCAGGAAACATTCAGTACTTC
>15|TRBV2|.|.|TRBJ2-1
CASSEVAGRYDEQFF
TGTGCCAGCAGTGAAGTGGCGGGAAGGTACGATGAGCAGTTCTTC
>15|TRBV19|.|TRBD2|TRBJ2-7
CASSIASGRGGEQYF
TGTGCCAGTAGTATCGCTAGCGGGAGGGGAGGCGAGCAGTACTTC
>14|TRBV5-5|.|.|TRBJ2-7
CASSLGQPSYEQYF
TGTGCCAGCAGCTTGGGACAGCCTTCCTACGAGCAGTACTTC
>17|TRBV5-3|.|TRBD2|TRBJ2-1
CARRQDPRGGRGNEQFF
TGTGCCAGAAGGCAGGACCCTAGGGGCGGGAGGGGAAATGAGCAGTTCTTC
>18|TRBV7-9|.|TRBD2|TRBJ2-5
CASSLGAASGMWRETQYF
TGTGCCAGCAGCTTAGGAGCGGCTAGCGGGATGTGGAGAGAGACCCAGTACTTC
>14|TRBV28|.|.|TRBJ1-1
CASSLGSRNAEAFF
TGTGCCAGCAGTTTAGGGTCGCGGAACGCTGAAGCTTTCTTT
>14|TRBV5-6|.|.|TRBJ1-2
CASSLGRSAYGYTF
TGTGCCAGCAGCTTGGGTCGGTCGGCCTATGGCTACACCTTC
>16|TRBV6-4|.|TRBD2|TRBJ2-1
CASSVQAGDSYNEQFF
TGTGCCAGCAGTGTCCAGGCGGGGGACTCCTACAATGAGCAGTTCTTC
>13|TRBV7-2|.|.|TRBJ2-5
CASSFILQETQYF
TGTGCCAGCAGCTTCATTTTACAAGAGACCCAGTACTTC
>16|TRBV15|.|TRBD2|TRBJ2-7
CATSKPLREGTYEQYF
TGTGCCACCAGCAAACCCTTACGGGAGGGAACCTACGAGCAGTACTTC
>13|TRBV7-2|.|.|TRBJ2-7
CASSAQGFYEQYF
TGTGCCAGCAGCGCACAGGGATTCTACGAGCAGTACTTC
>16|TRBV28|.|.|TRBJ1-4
CASRLSLSGPREKLFF
TGTGCCAGCAGACTCTCTTTAAGCGGTCCCCGTGAAAAACTGTTTTTT
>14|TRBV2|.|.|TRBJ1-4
CASSLSGANEKLFF
TGTGCCAGCAGTCTCTCGGGGGCTAATGAAAAACTGTTTTTT
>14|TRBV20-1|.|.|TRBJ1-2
CSASGQTGLRGYTF
TGCAGTGCTAGTGGACAGACGGGACTACGCGGCTACACCTTC
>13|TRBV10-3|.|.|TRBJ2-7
CAITRGSSYEQYF
TGTGCCATCACCAGGGGAAGCTCCTACGAGCAGTACTTC
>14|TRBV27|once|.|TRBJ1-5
CASSRLSSNQPQHF
TGTGCCAGCAGTAGACTGTCTAGCAATCAGCCCCAGCATTTT
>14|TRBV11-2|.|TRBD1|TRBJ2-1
CASSTDRVQGEQFF
TGTGCCAGCAGTACCGACAGGGTTCAAGGGGAGCAGTTCTTC
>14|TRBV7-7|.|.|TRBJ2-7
CASSLGPGAYEQYF
TGTGCCAGCAGCTTGGGGCCCGGGGCCTACGAGCAGTACTTC
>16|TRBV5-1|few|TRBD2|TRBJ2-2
CASSLRGLANTGELFF
TGCGCCAGCAGCTTGCGGGGACTAGCGAACACCGGGGAGCTGTTTTTT
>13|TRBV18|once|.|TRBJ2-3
CASSPQSTDTQYF
TGTGCCAGCTCACCACAAAGCACAGATACGCAGTATTTT